This T cell receptor (beta chain) was recorded in a study of CD8 T cells in ankylosing spondylitis (dated by TCRdb to 2017 to 2019). The study in broad terms: To find TCR variants linked to disease, the study profiled T cell receptor beta repertoires in ankylosing spondylitis patients and healthy donors. The whole study cohort included 95 to 130 healthy donors and 20 to 30 ankylosing spondylitis patients. Peripheral blood samples were taken, and synovial fluid was additionally collected from ankylosing spondylitis patients.

On this clonotype itself: The specificity of this receptor is unknown. Per-base quality was not reported, and no clone a single base away is much larger than it.

The CDR3 holds 13 amino acids from the cysteine to the phenylalanine. Of all the DNA, just the CDR3 is kept, 39 bases in frame from base 1. The junction shows trimming of 3 bases on V and 4 bases on J, and the gene matches do not reach 5 bases of it. The germline V gene (reference sequence) gives CDR1 as DFQATT and CDR2 as SNEGSKA. Sequencer: Illumina HiSeq 2500. Quantitative 5'-RACE with molecular barcodes was used to prepare TCR beta libraries. Per the authors' processing: A new computational method, built on a probabilistic model of VDJ rearrangement, was used to identify disease-linked TCR variants. TCRdb itself trimmed the public reads at Q25 with fastp, ran MiXCR and retained productive beta chains. Rows merge per CDR3 protein into single entries with the most common DNA and genes. The V and J calls and clone size are TCRdb's, not the authors'. A total of a few hundred thousand distinct CDR3 sequences appear in this sample, 6% to 8.5% of them only once. The top ten clonotypes cover more than 13% of the sample.

Study-level results and caveats: The disease-linked clones were reported as significantly enriched in matched synovial fluid samples from ankylosing spondylitis patients. Blood from ankylosing spondylitis patients appeared to be characterized by a TCR beta motif made up of under ten highly homologous amino acid variants. Some motif variants were previously reported in synovial fluid and blood of reactive arthritis patients, suggesting common disease-initiation mechanisms. In peripheral blood, the disease-linked clones were found at relatively low frequencies and had a CD8+ phenotype.

The sequence came from a male donor with ankylosing spondylitis. The chain links TRBV20-1 with TRBJ2-7; TRBD2 agrees with 8 junctional bases. The source material was blood, either unsorted or a sorted T cell fraction (not recorded which). The nucleotide sequence reads as follows: TGCAGTGCTAGTCAGCGGGAGCCGTACGAGCAGTACTTC. This translates into CSASQREPYEQYF.